What follows are 23 T cell receptor beta chains derived from one specimen sequenced in a study of blood T cell repertoires in COVID-19. Profiled with immunoSEQ multiplex PCR; TCRdb holds only in-frame clones, not every one. The table records tens of thousands of clones, about four fifths of them present only once. What was sequenced was peripheral blood. These receptors were obtained from a woman at least 80 years old with active or convalescent COVID-19.

The gene calls are TRBV18 and TRBJ1-1; 8 bases are shared with TRBD1. This CDR3 has 15 amino acids. CDR1 and CDR2 from the germline V gene are KGHSH and LQKENI. The V segment lost 3 bases and the J segment 5 bases; nucleotides outside the gene matches: 8. CDR3 loop: CASSPATGEGTEAFF. The CDR3 region has the DNA TGTGCCAGCTCACCGGCGACAGGGGAGGGAACTGAAGCTTTCTTT.

V usage is TRBV11-2 and J usage is TRBJ1-2; a weak D match, TRBD1 (5 bases). V dropped 3 bases and J dropped 3 bases, with 11 bases sitting between them. Germline CDR1 reads SGHAT; CDR2 reads FQNNGV. This CDR3 spans 14 amino acids. The CDR3 DNA is TGTGCCAGCAGCTTGGGTAGGGGCCACTATGGCTACACCTTC. It codes for CASSLGRGHYGYTF.

The rearrangement uses TRBV7-2 and TRBJ2-5; D is perhaps TRBD1 (5 bases). The CDR3 has 13 residues. V was pared by 1 base and J by 5 bases, with 8 bases between. Germline loops: CDR1 SGHTA, CDR2 FQGNSA. The CDR3 sequence is CASSLEQEETQYF. The DNA of the CDR3 is TGTGCCAGCAGCTTAGAACAGGAGGAGACCCAGTACTTC.

The genes are TRBV7-6 and TRBJ1-1; D is unclear. Per germline, CDR1 SGHVS and CDR2 FNYEAQ. The CDR3 has 14 residues. Trimming removed 2 bases from V and 1 base from J, with 8 bases in between. In DNA, the CDR3 is TGTGCCAGCAGCTTAAAAGAGGGGAACACTGAAGCTTTCTTT. Protein product: CASSLKEGNTEAFF.

CDR3 amino acids: CASNRDIYEQYF. CDR3 nucleotides: TGTGCCAGTAACAGGGACATCTACGAGCAGTACTTC. The chain has TRBV5-4 and TRBJ2-7, with a tentative D call TRBD1 (6 bases). The CDR3 covers 12 residues. The V end was cut by 8 bases, the J end by 3 bases, with 12 bases between. Looked up from germline, CDR1 is SGHNT and CDR2 is YYREEE (reference sequence).

J is TRBJ1-2 and V is TRBV6-1, with unresolved D. V shed 3 bases and J shed 8 bases, with 10 bases lying between them. Germline values: CDR1 MNHNS, CDR2 SASEGT. The CDR3 totals 12 residues. CDR3 sequence: CASSDRVGGYTF. DNA of the CDR3: TGTGCCAGCAGTGATCGGGTCGGGGGCTACACCTTC.

This chain uses TRBV24-1 with TRBJ2-5; the D gene is possibly TRBD1 (6 bases). The ends were cut back, 4 bases at V and 4 bases at J, with 15 bases in the middle. The CDR3 consists of 15 residues. Germline CDR1 is KGHDR and CDR2 is SFDVKD. The CDR3: CATSDRGHRRETQYF. The DNA of the CDR3 is TGTGCCACCAGTGACCGGGGACACCGGCGAGAGACCCAGTACTTC.

This clone was counted only a few times. This chain uses TRBV6-5 with TRBJ1-1; the match to TRBD1 covers 7 bases. J lost 5 bases, V lost 5 bases, and 8 bases had no gene match. The CDR3 has 14 amino acids. CDR1 and CDR2 (germline): MNHEY, SVGAGI. The CDR3 reads CASSRDRKGTEAFF. CDR3 in DNA: TGTGCCAGCAGTCGGGACAGAAAGGGGACTGAAGCTTTCTTT.

The chain combines TRBV6-6 with TRBJ2-5; D is uncertain. The CDR3 has 14 residues. Germline assignment: CDR1 MNHNY and CDR2 SVGAGI (reference sequence). Trimming stripped 4 bases from V and 5 bases from J, with 14 bases between. This CDR3 reads CASSLTVNLETQYF. In DNA, the CDR3 is TGTGCCAGCAGTTTGACTGTGAACTTGGAGACCCAGTACTTC.

The chain has TRBV7-9 and TRBJ1-5; D is unclear. The CDR3 has 13 amino acids. The germline gives CDR1 SEHNR, CDR2 FQNEAQ (reference sequence). V was cut by 8 bases and J by 4 bases, with 12 bases left in between. CDR3 protein: CASETIANQPQHF. CDR3 sequence (DNA): TGTGCCAGCGAGACGATAGCTAATCAGCCCCAGCATTTT.

This chain uses TRBV4-2 with TRBJ2-5; weak D call: TRBD1 (5 bases). The CDR3 is made up of 12 amino acids. Germline V gene lookup returns CDR1 LGHNA and CDR2 YNFKEQ. V lost 9 bases and J lost 1, with 9 bases in between. The CDR3: CARKTVQETQYF. CDR3 nucleotides: TGTGCCAGGAAGACAGTCCAAGAGACCCAGTACTTC.

The chain employs TRBV3-1 (or the pseudogene TRBV3-2) and TRBJ1-2, with TRBD1 matching 7 bases. Trimming took 6 bases from V and 8 from J; bases not matched to a gene: 9. The V gene's germline CDR1 is LGHDT and CDR2 YNNKEL (reference sequence). The CDR3 sequence is 13 residues long. This CDR3 reads CASRRQGGEGYTF. DNA of the CDR3: TGTGCCAGCAGGCGACAGGGAGGTGAGGGCTACACCTTC.

The chain recombines TRBV9 with TRBJ2-3, with D perhaps matching TRBD2 (7 bases). The CDR3 has 15 amino acids. V was cut by 0 bases and J by 2 bases, with 10 bases left in between. CDR1 and CDR2 (germline): SGDLS, YYNGEE. The CDR3 DNA follows: TGTGCCAGCAGCGTAGTGGGGGGGCTCACAGATACGCAGTATTTT. Its protein product is CASSVVGGLTDTQYF.

For this clone: Sequence at one end of the junction differs from germline and may be a read error. Distinct nucleotide sequences in the sample also encode this CDR3. Here the CDR3 DNA reads TGTCCCAGCTTGGGCACTCGCGGGGCCCCCCGCCACGGAGAGACCCAGTACTTC. The encoded protein is CPSLGTRGAPRHGETQYF. The chain joins TRBV5-3 to TRBJ2-5; perhaps TRBD2 as D (6 bases). TRBV5-3 is sorted into the ORF group, with uncertain function. CDR3 length: 18 residues.

The chain's CDR3 is CASRQGTEKLFF. CDR3 DNA sequence: TGTGCCAGCAGACAGGGTACTGAAAAACTGTTTTTT. The rearrangement links TRBV6-5 to TRBJ1-4; D is perhaps TRBD1 (6 bases). V was shortened by 6 bases and J by 7 bases, with 9 bases between the two germline ends. This CDR3 has 12 residues. Germline values: CDR1 MNHEY, CDR2 SVGAGI.

The chain couples TRBV29-1 to TRBJ2-1; no clear D gene. Germline V gives CDR1 SQVTM, CDR2 ANQGSEA. The CDR3 length is 12 residues. Trimming stripped 5 bases from V and 6 bases from J, with 11 bases between. The CDR3: CSVRVGVNEQFF. The CDR3 nucleotides are TGCAGCGTTCGGGTCGGTGTCAATGAGCAGTTCTTC.

J is TRBJ1-4 and V is TRBV13, with TRBD1 matching 9 bases. CDR3 length: 14 amino acids. The V segment lost 8 bases and the J segment 6 bases; nucleotides outside the gene matches: 7. Per the germline V gene, CDR1 is PRHDT and CDR2 is FYEKMQ (reference sequence). The CDR3 sequence: CASGQGRNDEKLFF. The CDR3 DNA reads as TGTGCCAGCGGACAGGGGAGAAACGATGAAAAACTGTTTTTT.

This chain links TRBV6-6 with TRBJ2-1, with D possibly being TRBD1 (7 bases). Trimming removed 5 bases from V and 5 bases from J, with 10 bases in between. This CDR3 comprises 13 residues. Germline V gene lookup returns CDR1 MNHNY and CDR2 SVGAGI (reference sequence). CDR3 nucleotides: TGTGCCAGCAGTCCCAGGGGGGACAATGAGCAGTTCTTC. Protein: CASSPRGDNEQFF.

Worth noting for this clone: The same CDR3 is also encoded by other DNA sequences in this sample. The chain recombines TRBV5-3 with TRBJ2-5, with D possibly matching TRBD2 (7 bases). TRBV5-3 has ORF status, its function being uncertain. This CDR3 is 18 amino acids long. CDR3: CASLGTRGGPRHGETQYF. For the CDR3, the DNA is TGTGCAAGCTTGGGTACTAGGGGGGGCCCCCGCCACGGAGAGACCCAGTACTTC.

The V and J genes are TRBV18 and TRBJ1-2, with 7 bases fitting TRBD1. The CDR3 is 15 amino acids. Germline V gene sequence: CDR1 KGHSH, CDR2 LQKENI. The V segment lost 3 bases and the J segment 3 bases; nucleotides outside the gene matches: 7. The CDR3 sequence is CASSPDQQGHYGYTF. The CDR3 nucleotides read TGTGCCAGCTCACCGGATCAACAGGGGCACTATGGCTACACCTTC.

A single count supports this clone. This sequence joins TRBV6-5 and TRBJ1-5; perhaps TRBD1 as D (5 bases). Trimming left V 6 bases short and J 7 bases short, with 19 bases between. Germline lookup yields CDR1 MNHEY and CDR2 SVGAGI. This CDR3 contains 15 residues. CDR3 region: CASSLGLGSVQPQHF. CDR3 nucleotides: TGTGCCAGCAGCTTGGGACTGGGCAGCGTGCAGCCCCAGCATTTT.

The chain couples TRBV3-1 (or the pseudogene TRBV3-2) to TRBJ2-3; 10 bases are shared with TRBD2. With V trimmed by 2 bases and J by 3 bases, 5 bases remained unmatched. The CDR3 is made up of 16 amino acids. Germline V CDR1 and CDR2: LGHDT, YNNKEL (reference sequence). The CDR3 coding sequence is TGTGCCAGCAGCCAATCCCAGCGGGGGGGAACAGATACGCAGTATTTT. Its translation is CASSQSQRGGTDTQYF.

V and J are TRBV6-6 and TRBJ1-2; 8 positions match TRBD1. Trimming removed 4 bases from V and 5 bases from J; junction bases left unmatched: 6. The CDR3 is 14 residues long. Germline loops: CDR1 MNHNY, CDR2 SVGAGI (reference sequence). The CDR3 DNA sequence: TGTGCCAGCAGTTCTCAGGGGGCTCAATATGGCTACACCTTC. It yields the protein CASSSQGAQYGYTF.